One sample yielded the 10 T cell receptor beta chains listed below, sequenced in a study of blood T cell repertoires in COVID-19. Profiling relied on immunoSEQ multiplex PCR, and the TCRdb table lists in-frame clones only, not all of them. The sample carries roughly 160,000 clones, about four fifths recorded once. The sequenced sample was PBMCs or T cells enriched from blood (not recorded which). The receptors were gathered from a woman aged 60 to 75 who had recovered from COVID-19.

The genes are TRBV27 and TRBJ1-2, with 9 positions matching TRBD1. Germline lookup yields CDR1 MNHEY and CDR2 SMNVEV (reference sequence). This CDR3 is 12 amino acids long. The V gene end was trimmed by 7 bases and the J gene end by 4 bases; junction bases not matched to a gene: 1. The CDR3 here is CASKDRGYGYTF. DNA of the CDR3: TGTGCCAGCAAGGACAGGGGCTATGGCTACACCTTC.

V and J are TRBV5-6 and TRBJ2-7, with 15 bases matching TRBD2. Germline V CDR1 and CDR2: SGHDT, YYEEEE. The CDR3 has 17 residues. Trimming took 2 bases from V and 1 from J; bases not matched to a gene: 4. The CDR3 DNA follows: TGTGCCAGCAGCTTCGGACTAGCGGGGGGGAGGTCCTACGAGCAGTACTTC. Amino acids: CASSFGLAGGRSYEQYF.

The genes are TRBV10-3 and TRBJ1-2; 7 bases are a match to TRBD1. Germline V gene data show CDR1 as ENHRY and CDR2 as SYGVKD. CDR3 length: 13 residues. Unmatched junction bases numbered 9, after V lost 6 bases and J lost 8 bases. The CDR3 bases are TGTGCCATCAGCTCGACAGGGCCCTACGGCTACACCTTC. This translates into CAISSTGPYGYTF.

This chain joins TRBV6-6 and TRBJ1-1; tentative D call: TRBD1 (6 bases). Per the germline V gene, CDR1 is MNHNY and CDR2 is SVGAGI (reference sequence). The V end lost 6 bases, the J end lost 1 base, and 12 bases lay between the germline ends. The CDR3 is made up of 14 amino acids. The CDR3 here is CASRDQTGNTEAFF. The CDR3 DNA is TGTGCCAGCAGAGACCAGACAGGGAACACTGAAGCTTTCTTT.

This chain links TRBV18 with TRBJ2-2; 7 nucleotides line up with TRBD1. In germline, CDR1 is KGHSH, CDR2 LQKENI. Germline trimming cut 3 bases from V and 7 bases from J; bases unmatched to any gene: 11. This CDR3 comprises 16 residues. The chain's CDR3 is CASSPSAGGIFGELFF. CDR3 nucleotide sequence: TGTGCCAGCTCACCGTCCGCAGGGGGAATTTTCGGGGAGCTGTTTTTT.

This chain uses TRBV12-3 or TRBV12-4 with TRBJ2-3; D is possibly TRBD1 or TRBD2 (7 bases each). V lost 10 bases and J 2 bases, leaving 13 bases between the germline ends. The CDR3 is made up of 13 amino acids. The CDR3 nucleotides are TGTGCCACCAGGGGGGGATTCACAGATACGCAGTATTTT. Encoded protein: CATRGGFTDTQYF.

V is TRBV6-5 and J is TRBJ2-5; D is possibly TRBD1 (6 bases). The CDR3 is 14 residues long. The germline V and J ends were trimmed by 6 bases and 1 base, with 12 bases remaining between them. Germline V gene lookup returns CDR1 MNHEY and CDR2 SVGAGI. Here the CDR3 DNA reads TGTGCCAGCAGGCGTACAGGGTTCCAAGAGACCCAGTACTTC. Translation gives CASRRTGFQETQYF.

DNA for the CDR3: TGTGCCAGCAGTCCCGGACTAGCGGGATCCTACGAGCAGTACTTC. Translation: CASSPGLAGSYEQYF. The rearrangement links TRBV6-2 or TRBV6-3 to TRBJ2-7, with TRBD2 matching 12 bases. Germline CDR1 is MNHEY and CDR2 is SVGEGT. The CDR3 contains 15 residues. J was trimmed by 1 base and V by 5 bases; bases with no gene match: 3.

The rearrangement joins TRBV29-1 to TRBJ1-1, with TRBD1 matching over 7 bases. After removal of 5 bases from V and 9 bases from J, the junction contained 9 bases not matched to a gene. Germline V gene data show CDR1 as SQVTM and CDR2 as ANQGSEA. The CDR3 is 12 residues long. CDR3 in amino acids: CSVSGTEIKAFF. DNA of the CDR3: TGCAGCGTTTCCGGGACAGAAATAAAAGCTTTCTTT. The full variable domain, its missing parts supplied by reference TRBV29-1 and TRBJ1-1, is SAVISQKPSRDICQRGTSLTIQCQVDSQVTMMFWYRQQPGQSLTLIATANQGSEATYESGFVIDKFPISRPNLTFSTLTVSNMSPEDSSIYLCSVSGTEIKAFFGQGTRLTVV.

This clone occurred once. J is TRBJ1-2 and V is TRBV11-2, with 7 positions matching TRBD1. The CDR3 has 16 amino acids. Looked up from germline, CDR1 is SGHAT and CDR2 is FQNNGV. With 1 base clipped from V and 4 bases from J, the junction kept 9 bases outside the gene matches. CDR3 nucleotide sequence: TGTGCCAGCAGCTTAGCAACCGGGACAGAGACCTATGGCTACACCTTC. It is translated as CASSLATGTETYGYTF.